A selection of T cell receptor beta chains follows, all from one sample in a study of cytomegalovirus exposure and HLA in healthy donors. Only in-frame clones appear in the TCRdb table, and some are missing; sequencing was by immunoSEQ multiplex PCR. The table includes fewer than 200,000 clones, more than 60% detected once. The sample was PBMCs. The receptors originated from a human donor in good health. The CDR3 runs from the conserved cysteine through the conserved F or W. The order of the fields is V gene, J gene, clone size, D gene, CDR3 DNA, CDR3 protein. The D gene is left open where the match is weak. Expanded clones get a size class; other rows say once, few or many, or leave the size out.

TRBV7-8,TRBJ1-2,NA,NA,TGTGCCAGCAGCTCAAGGCTACAGGCCCCCTATGGCTACACCTTC,CASSSRLQAPYGYTF
TRBV6-5,TRBJ2-7,NA,TRBD2,TGTGCCAGCACCTCACCGGGAGGGACGGGGGAGCAGTACTTC,CASTSPGGTGEQYF
TRBV7-9,TRBJ2-1,NA,TRBD2,TGTGCCAGCAGCTCCCCGACTAGCGGGGCAATCAATGAGCAGTTCTTC,CASSSPTSGAINEQFF
TRBV19,TRBJ1-1,NA,NA,TGTGCCAGTAGTATACCACAGGGATACGAAGCTTTCTTT,CASSIPQGYEAFF
TRBV15,TRBJ1-3,NA,NA,TGTGCCACCAGCAAACCCAGTCGGGGTCTGGCTGGAAACACCATATATTTT,CATSKPSRGLAGNTIYF
TRBV14,TRBJ2-1,NA,NA,TGTGCCAGCAGCCAACTCGGACAGAACAATGAGCAGTTCTTC,CASSQLGQNNEQFF
TRBV9,TRBJ1-2,NA,NA,TGTGCCAGCAGCGTCAGGGTTTACCCGACTGTGGTTGGCTACACCTTC,CASSVRVYPTVVGYTF
TRBV7-8,TRBJ2-1,NA,TRBD2,TGTGCCAGCAGTTCTGGTGGGAAAGCGGGGGGCCTGAAGAGCTCCTACAATGAGCAGTTCTTC,CASSSGGKAGGLKSSYNEQFF
TRBV9,TRBJ2-2,NA,TRBD2,TGTGCCAGCAGCGTAGTAGGTGGGGGGGATTTCACCGGGGAGCTGTTTTTT,CASSVVGGGDFTGELFF
TRBV29-1,TRBJ1-5,NA,TRBD1,TGCAGCGTTATCACAGGGGATAGCAATCAGCCCCAGCATTTT,CSVITGDSNQPQHF
TRBV7-3,TRBJ2-2,NA,NA,TGTGCCAGCAGCTTTTCCGGGACATCGACCGGGGAGCTGTTTTTT,CASSFSGTSTGELFF
TRBV5-4,TRBJ1-1,NA,TRBD1,TGTGCCGGTACAGGGGGCAAGAACACTGAAGCTTTCTTT,CAGTGGKNTEAFF
TRBV2,TRBJ1-1,few,TRBD1,TGTGCCAGCAGTGAAAGCTTCTCGGGGACAGGGGAGCCTGAAGCTTTCTTT,CASSESFSGTGEPEAFF
TRBV5-6,TRBJ2-7,NA,NA,TGTGCCAGCAGCCTAACCACCTACGAGCAGTACTTC,CASSLTTYEQYF
TRBV4-1,TRBJ2-1,NA,NA,TGCGCCAGCAGCCACTTCCGGGGAAATTTGAATGAGCAGTTCTTC,CASSHFRGNLNEQFF
TRBV19,TRBJ2-2,NA,NA,TGTGCCAGTAGTACGGGACAAACGAACACCGGGGAGCTGTTTTTT,CASSTGQTNTGELFF
TRBV5-6,TRBJ1-1,NA,NA,TGTGCCAGCAGCTTGGGTTCCCAGGGAACGAACACTGAAGCTTTCTTT,CASSLGSQGTNTEAFF
TRBV7-2,TRBJ2-5,NA,NA,TGTGCCAGCAGCTCATACGGGGTTCAAGAGACCCAGTACTTC,CASSSYGVQETQYF
TRBV15,TRBJ1-5,NA,NA,TGTGCCACCAGCCCAAAGGGGAATCAGCCCCAGCATTTT,CATSPKGNQPQHF
TRBV4-1,TRBJ2-7,few,NA,TGCGCCAGCAGCGGCCGGGACACGGAGGTCTACGAGCAGTACTTC,CASSGRDTEVYEQYF
TRBV4-3,TRBJ2-1,NA,NA,TGCGCCAGCAGCCAAGATCGAAGCCAGGGAGGTCGGAATGAGCAGTTCTTC,CASSQDRSQGGRNEQFF
TRBV19,TRBJ2-6,NA,NA,TGTGCCAGTAGTCCGCAGTCTGGGGCCAACGTCCTGACTTTC,CASSPQSGANVLTF
TRBV30,TRBJ2-1,few,NA,TGTGCCTGGAGCGACAGTCGTAGCTCCTACAATGAGCAGTTCTTC,CAWSDSRSSYNEQFF
TRBV5-4,TRBJ2-3,NA,NA,TGTGCCAGCAGCTTGGAGGGGGGGCCCGCCACAGATACGCAGTATTTT,CASSLEGGPATDTQYF
TRBV19,TRBJ1-3,few,NA,TGTGCCAGTAGTGGGCAGGACTCCTCTGGAAACACCATATATTTT,CASSGQDSSGNTIYF
TRBV9,TRBJ2-7,NA,TRBD2,TGTGCCAGCAGCGTAGGACTAGCTTACGACGAGCAGTACTTC,CASSVGLAYDEQYF
TRBV5-4,TRBJ2-1,few,NA,TGTGCCAGCAGCGGTGGACTTGGCTCGGGGGAGCAGTTCTTC,CASSGGLGSGEQFF
TRBV7-8,TRBJ1-1,NA,TRBD1,TGTGCCAGCAGCTTTTGGGACAGTGAAGCTTTCTTT,CASSFWDSEAFF
TRBV5-4,TRBJ1-2,NA,NA,TGTGCCAGCAGCTCCAGGGCCGGGAGAGACTATGGCTACACCTTC,CASSSRAGRDYGYTF
TRBV4-1,TRBJ2-3,NA,TRBD1,TGCGCCAGCAGCTATACCCCGGGACAGAGCACAGATACGCAGTATTTT,CASSYTPGQSTDTQYF
TRBV6-6,TRBJ1-3,once,NA,TGTGCCAGCATCCGAGACTCGAGCTCTGGAAACACCATATATTTT,CASIRDSSSGNTIYF
TRBV5-1,TRBJ1-6,NA,NA,TGCGCCAGCAGCTTGGCCGGGACTGGTAATTCACCCCTCCACTTT,CASSLAGTGNSPLHF
TRBV7-2,TRBJ1-4,few,NA,TGTGCCAGCAGCCGCCCAGGGTCATATGAAAAACTGTTTTTT,CASSRPGSYEKLFF
TRBV7-9,TRBJ1-2,NA,NA,TGTGCCAGCAGCTTGGGCAGACTAAACTATGGCTACACCTTC,CASSLGRLNYGYTF
TRBV11-3,TRBJ2-7,NA,TRBD1,TGTGCCAGCAGCCTCGGGACAGGGGCCTACGAGCAGTACTTC,CASSLGTGAYEQYF
TRBV7-2,TRBJ2-6,NA,NA,TGTGCCAGCGGTCCCAGGATGGGGGCCAACGTCCTGACTTTC,CASGPRMGANVLTF
TRBV13,TRBJ2-3,NA,NA,TGTGCCGTCAGGGGCCCCGGGACAGATACGCAGTATTTT,CAVRGPGTDTQYF